This T cell receptor (beta chain) was obtained from a study of T cell responses to AZD1222 COVID-19 vaccine. The study, taken as a whole, reports: With dominance at 160-218 and 743-854, vaccine-associated CD4 TCRs spanned spike. Researchers took repertoire samples only after the peak T cell response had come. Reportedly, close to half of spike-specific TCRs are directed against unmutated variant regions.

With regard to this clone: The target antigen is unknown.

The germline V gene has CDR1 LNHNV and CDR2 YYDKDF (reference sequence). The V and J ends lost 5 bases and 3 bases, in that order; junction bases with no gene match: 4. The CDR3 covers 15 residues. Sequencing was performed with immunoSEQ multiplex PCR; in TCRdb, only in-frame clones are kept and a portion is missing. The top ten hold 5.2% of the sample, which has 80,000 to 90,000 clones, about 90% seen once. The sequence derives from an adult in good health. This material consisted of peripheral blood, taken on day 0 of MenACWY control vaccination. The chain links TRBV15 to TRBJ2-2, with 9 bases that match TRBD1. This CDR3 reads CATSGTGGYTGELFF. CDR3 bases: TGTGCCACCAGCGGTACAGGGGGCTACACCGGGGAGCTGTTTTTT.